Described below is a single T cell receptor (beta chain) sequence and its context. Its specificity is not known. This sample was included in a study of identical twins. Study observations and caveats: With abundant cord blood beta clonotypes, insertions were fewer; memory repertoires showed no such pattern.

TCRdb re-called the 5' RACE reads through MiXCR, storing one row per CDR3 protein. Of about 690,000 distinct CDR3 sequences listed, 6% to 6.5% are singletons. Germline V gene lookup returns CDR1 GTSNPN and CDR2 SVGIG (reference sequence). V was cut by 2 bases and J by 2 bases, with 8 bases left in between. CDR3 length: 13 residues. This receptor was identified in a man younger than 35 in good health. Material: naive T cells sorted from blood. The rearrangement links TRBV30 to TRBJ2-3, with D unresolved. The CDR3 loop is CAWSRSDTDTQYF. CDR3 DNA sequence: TGTGCCTGGAGTAGGTCAGACACAGATACGCAGTATTTT.